The rows below give T cell receptor beta chains drawn from one sample of a study of T cells in Graves' hyperthyroidism and ophthalmopathy. From the multiplex PCR reads, TCRdb called clonotypes with MiXCR, one entry per CDR3 protein. The sample includes approximately 370,000 distinct CDR3 sequences, about 15% seen only once; the top ten take 30% to 35%. The sequenced sample was blood. The receptors come from a woman aged 25 to 45 with Graves' hyperthyroidism. Each CDR3 is given with its conserved first and last residue. The D gene is left open where the match is weak. The size of a clone is reported for some rows only, either as once, few or many, or as a class for expanded clones.

d_gene: -
abundance: few
v_gene: TRBV28
j_gene: TRBJ1-5
CDR3aa: CASSLTGARQPQHF
CDR3nt: TGTGCCAGCAGTTTAACGGGGGCCCGTCAGCCCCAGCATTTT

d_gene: TRBD2
abundance: -
v_gene: TRBV9
j_gene: TRBJ2-1
CDR3aa: CASSVVNSGSHDEQFF
CDR3nt: TGTGCCAGCAGCGTAGTAAATAGCGGGAGTCACGATGAGCAGTTCTTC

d_gene: TRBD2
abundance: -
v_gene: TRBV7-2
j_gene: TRBJ2-1
CDR3aa: CASSLRAGMSDNEQFF
CDR3nt: TGTGCCAGCAGCTTGCGAGCGGGAATGTCCGACAATGAGCAGTTCTTC

d_gene: TRBD1
abundance: many
v_gene: TRBV2
j_gene: TRBJ1-2
CDR3aa: CASSGQGETTGYTF
CDR3nt: TGTGCCAGCAGCGGACAGGGTGAAACGACTGGCTACACCTTC

d_gene: TRBD2
abundance: -
v_gene: TRBV11-2
j_gene: TRBJ2-1
CDR3aa: CASSPGTSGNEQFF
CDR3nt: TGTGCCAGCAGTCCCGGGACTAGCGGGAATGAGCAGTTCTTC

d_gene: -
abundance: -
v_gene: TRBV10-2
j_gene: TRBJ1-1
CDR3aa: CASSEAGDGTEAFF
CDR3nt: TGCGCCAGCAGTGAAGCAGGGGATGGCACTGAAGCTTTCTTT

d_gene: TRBD1
abundance: many
v_gene: TRBV10-3
j_gene: TRBJ1-2
CDR3aa: CAITGQGANGYTF
CDR3nt: TGTGCCATCACCGGACAGGGGGCGAATGGCTACACCTTC

d_gene: -
abundance: few
v_gene: TRBV19
j_gene: TRBJ2-1
CDR3aa: CASSSAYSYNEQFF
CDR3nt: TGTGCCAGTTCTAGCGCCTACTCCTACAATGAGCAGTTCTTC

d_gene: TRBD1
abundance: many
v_gene: TRBV5-6
j_gene: TRBJ2-5
CDR3aa: CASSYTGTAQETQYF
CDR3nt: TGTGCCAGCAGCTACACCGGGACAGCTCAAGAGACCCAGTACTTC

d_gene: TRBD2
abundance: -
v_gene: TRBV7-3
j_gene: TRBJ2-1
CDR3aa: CASSFSLAGANEQFF
CDR3nt: TGTGCCAGCAGCTTCAGCTTAGCGGGAGCAAATGAGCAGTTCTTC

d_gene: -
abundance: many
v_gene: TRBV18
j_gene: TRBJ1-1
CDR3aa: CASSPPGTTHTEAFF
CDR3nt: TGTGCCAGCTCACCCCCCGGGACAACCCACACTGAAGCTTTCTTT

d_gene: TRBD1
abundance: many
v_gene: TRBV30
j_gene: TRBJ2-1
CDR3aa: CASFDRGNEQFF
CDR3nt: TGTGCCTCCTTCGACAGGGGCAATGAGCAGTTCTTC

d_gene: TRBD2
abundance: -
v_gene: TRBV20-1
j_gene: TRBJ2-1
CDR3aa: CSARDRRGDNEQFF
CDR3nt: TGCAGTGCTAGAGATCGGCGGGGGGACAATGAGCAGTTCTTC

d_gene: -
abundance: many
v_gene: TRBV6-1
j_gene: TRBJ2-7
CDR3aa: CASSGVRNSYEQYF
CDR3nt: TGTGCCAGCAGTGGAGTTAGAAACTCCTACGAGCAGTACTTC

d_gene: -
abundance: -
v_gene: TRBV30
j_gene: TRBJ1-5
CDR3aa: CAWSVKGSGQPQHF
CDR3nt: TGTGCCTGGAGTGTAAAGGGGTCCGGGCAGCCCCAGCATTTT

d_gene: -
abundance: few
v_gene: TRBV7-2
j_gene: TRBJ2-1
CDR3aa: CASSFFAESEQFF
CDR3nt: TGTGCCAGCAGCTTCTTTGCTGAAAGTGAGCAGTTCTTC

d_gene: TRBD2
abundance: many
v_gene: TRBV27
j_gene: TRBJ2-1
CDR3aa: CASSLKAGEAYNEQFF
CDR3nt: TGTGCCAGCAGTTTAAAAGCGGGAGAGGCGTACAATGAGCAGTTCTTC

d_gene: TRBD2
abundance: many
v_gene: TRBV11-2
j_gene: TRBJ2-1
CDR3aa: CASSLGLLAGNEQFF
CDR3nt: TGTGCCAGCAGCTTAGGCCTACTAGCGGGCAATGAGCAGTTCTTC

d_gene: TRBD1
abundance: few
v_gene: TRBV7-8
j_gene: TRBJ1-4
CDR3aa: CASTNQDRGQGDEKLFF
CDR3nt: TGTGCCAGCACCAACCAGGACAGGGGGCAGGGCGACGAAAAACTGTTTTTT

d_gene: -
abundance: -
v_gene: TRBV7-9
j_gene: TRBJ2-1
CDR3aa: CASSLGKSNEQFF
CDR3nt: TGTGCCAGCAGCTTAGGGAAGAGTAATGAGCAGTTCTTC

d_gene: -
abundance: few
v_gene: TRBV20-1
j_gene: TRBJ2-3
CDR3aa: CSASPTDTQYF
CDR3nt: TGCAGTGCTAGTCCCACAGATACGCAGTATTTT

d_gene: -
abundance: -
v_gene: TRBV19
j_gene: TRBJ2-7
CDR3aa: CASSNQRTLGAYEQYF
CDR3nt: TGTGCCAGTAGTAACCAAAGAACCCTCGGCGCCTACGAGCAGTACTTC

d_gene: TRBD1
abundance: -
v_gene: TRBV9
j_gene: TRBJ2-5
CDR3aa: CASSVSGQGLVTQYF
CDR3nt: TGTGCCAGCAGCGTGTCGGGACAGGGGTTGGTGACCCAGTACTTC

d_gene: TRBD2
abundance: many
v_gene: TRBV28
j_gene: TRBJ2-7
CDR3aa: CASSSPLPGGSYEQYF
CDR3nt: TGTGCCAGCAGTTCTCCTCTACCGGGAGGTTCCTACGAGCAGTACTTC

d_gene: TRBD1
abundance: few
v_gene: TRBV11-2
j_gene: TRBJ1-1
CDR3aa: CASSSNRGETEAFF
CDR3nt: TGTGCCAGCAGCTCGAACAGGGGGGAGACTGAAGCTTTCTTT

d_gene: TRBD2
abundance: few
v_gene: TRBV7-9
j_gene: TRBJ2-3
CDR3aa: CASPSSGSYPDTQYF
CDR3nt: TGTGCCAGCCCCTCTAGCGGGAGTTACCCAGATACGCAGTATTTT

d_gene: TRBD2
abundance: few
v_gene: TRBV14
j_gene: TRBJ2-7
CDR3aa: CARLRLALYEQYF
CDR3nt: TGTGCCAGGCTAAGACTAGCACTCTACGAGCAGTACTTC

d_gene: -
abundance: few
v_gene: TRBV28
j_gene: TRBJ2-4
CDR3aa: CATRDTHIQYF
CDR3nt: TGTGCCACCCGGGACACGCACATTCAGTACTTC

d_gene: TRBD1
abundance: -
v_gene: TRBV12-3/TRBV12-4
j_gene: TRBJ1-5
CDR3aa: CASSPWDRGSQPQHF
CDR3nt: TGTGCCAGCAGTCCCTGGGACAGGGGGAGTCAGCCCCAGCATTTT

d_gene: -
abundance: once
v_gene: TRBV6-1
j_gene: TRBJ1-5
CDR3aa: CASSGYRNQPQHF
CDR3nt: TGTGCCAGCAGTGGTTATCGAAATCAGCCCCAGCATTTT

d_gene: -
abundance: -
v_gene: TRBV7-9
j_gene: TRBJ2-1
CDR3aa: CASSPTTLYNEQFF
CDR3nt: TGTGCCAGCAGCCCAACGACTCTTTACAATGAGCAGTTCTTC

d_gene: -
abundance: few
v_gene: TRBV11-2
j_gene: TRBJ1-4
CDR3aa: CASSSGVGKLFF
CDR3nt: TGTGCCAGCAGTTCAGGGGTTGGAAAACTGTTTTTT

d_gene: -
abundance: few
v_gene: TRBV28
j_gene: TRBJ2-2
CDR3aa: CASSRGGNTGELFF
CDR3nt: TGTGCCAGCAGTCGAGGGGGGAACACCGGGGAGCTGTTTTTT

d_gene: TRBD1
abundance: -
v_gene: TRBV5-5
j_gene: TRBJ2-7
CDR3aa: CASSLEGQGSEQYF
CDR3nt: TGTGCCAGCAGCTTGGAGGGACAGGGGAGCGAGCAGTACTTC

d_gene: TRBD1
abundance: many
v_gene: TRBV15
j_gene: TRBJ2-1
CDR3aa: CATSRVPVDRGYSEQFF
CDR3nt: TGTGCCACCAGCAGAGTACCGGTGGACAGGGGATATAGTGAGCAGTTCTTC

d_gene: -
abundance: few
v_gene: TRBV3-1
j_gene: TRBJ1-6
CDR3aa: CASSHGRGVVSPLHF
CDR3nt: TGTGCCAGCAGCCACGGGCGAGGGGTAGTTTCACCCCTCCACTTT

d_gene: TRBD2
abundance: many
v_gene: TRBV20-1
j_gene: TRBJ2-1
CDR3aa: CSASSLAGGANEQFF
CDR3nt: TGCAGTGCTAGTTCGCTAGCGGGAGGAGCCAATGAGCAGTTCTTC

d_gene: TRBD1
abundance: many
v_gene: TRBV28
j_gene: TRBJ1-3
CDR3aa: CASSLEWVGDRERNTIYF
CDR3nt: TGTGCCAGCAGTTTAGAATGGGTCGGGGACAGAGAGCGAAACACCATATATTTT

d_gene: -
abundance: -
v_gene: TRBV5-1
j_gene: TRBJ2-5
CDR3aa: CASSFTPSQETQYF
CDR3nt: TGCGCCAGCAGCTTTACCCCCTCACAAGAGACCCAGTACTTC

d_gene: TRBD1
abundance: -
v_gene: TRBV10-3
j_gene: TRBJ1-5
CDR3aa: CAISESGQGYQPQHF
CDR3nt: TGTGCCATCAGTGAGTCCGGACAGGGGTATCAGCCCCAGCATTTT

d_gene: -
abundance: few
v_gene: TRBV9
j_gene: TRBJ1-6
CDR3aa: CASSGSGTDQNSPLHF
CDR3nt: TGTGCCAGCAGCGGTTCCGGGACGGATCAGAATTCACCCCTCCACTTT

d_gene: -
abundance: many
v_gene: TRBV11-2
j_gene: TRBJ1-1
CDR3aa: CASSYPPRGLGAFF
CDR3nt: TGTGCCAGCAGCTACCCCCCTCGGGGGCTTGGAGCTTTCTTT

d_gene: -
abundance: few
v_gene: TRBV28
j_gene: TRBJ2-3
CDR3aa: CASSSSSPAQYF
CDR3nt: TGTGCCAGCAGTTCCAGCTCTCCCGCGCAGTATTTT

d_gene: -
abundance: many
v_gene: TRBV27
j_gene: TRBJ2-7
CDR3aa: CASSPTTSSYEQYF
CDR3nt: TGTGCCAGCAGTCCTACGACTAGTTCCTACGAGCAGTACTTC

d_gene: TRBD2
abundance: many
v_gene: TRBV6-1
j_gene: TRBJ2-5
CDR3aa: CASRPSGMGGKETQYF
CDR3nt: TGTGCCAGCCGTCCCAGCGGGATGGGTGGAAAAGAGACCCAGTACTTC

d_gene: -
abundance: many
v_gene: TRBV7-9
j_gene: TRBJ2-5
CDR3aa: CASSLHRDLQETQYF
CDR3nt: TGTGCCAGCAGCTTACACCGGGACCTCCAAGAGACCCAGTACTTC

d_gene: -
abundance: many
v_gene: TRBV11-2
j_gene: TRBJ2-3
CDR3aa: CASRRQDGSSTDTQYF
CDR3nt: TGTGCCAGCAGAAGACAGGACGGGTCTAGCACAGATACGCAGTATTTT